This T cell receptor beta chain was sequenced for a study of OX40 agonist ivuxolimab in advanced cancers. Data came from immunoSEQ multiplex PCR; TCRdb stores just in-frame clones and leaves some out. This table holds tens of thousands of clones, over 90% found once. With autoimmune disease history or systemic immunosuppression, patients were excluded. Peripheral blood came from all dose cohorts at three timepoints. CDR3 size: 14 residues. Germline V lookup: CDR1 SGHNT, CDR2 YYREEE (reference sequence). Trimming cost V 4 bases and J 1 base, with 8 bases left between them. This chain uses TRBV5-4 with TRBJ1-4; D ambiguous. The material sequenced was CD4+ or CD8+ T cells sorted from blood, taken in a trial of the OX40 agonist ivuxolimab. This receptor was obtained from an adult with an advanced solid tumor such as melanoma, head and neck, liver or kidney cancer. The CDR3 coding sequence is TGTGCCAGCAGCCGCCGAGGAACTAATGAAAAACTGTTTTTT. Residues: CASSRRGTNEKLFF.